What follows are 31 T cell receptor beta chains derived from one specimen sequenced in a study of blood T cells in healthy people across ages. With a J-beta primer mix and a sample-barcoded 5' primer, a second PCR ran about 7 to 12 cycles. TCRdb reprocessed the 5' RACE reads via MiXCR and lists one record per CDR3 protein. The repertoire includes about 970,000 distinct CDR3 sequences, around 54% of them detected once, and over 20% sits in the top ten. The sequenced material came from blood. These receptors were taken from an older woman in good health.

The chain has TRBV20-1 and TRBJ1-2; the D gene is possibly TRBD1 (5 bases). The CDR3 contains 14 residues. CDR1 DFQATT and CDR2 SNEGSKA come from the germline V gene (reference sequence). In DNA form, the CDR3 reads TGCAGCACGCCCTGGCCAGGGCTTAACTATGGCTACACCTTC. This sequence encodes CSTPWPGLNYGYTF.

The chain combines TRBV11-2 with TRBJ2-3; 12 bases are a match to TRBD2. Trimming cost V 3 bases and J 5 bases; bases outside gene matches: 6. CDR3 size: 16 residues. CDR1 and CDR2 from the germline V gene are SGHAT and FQNNGV. CDR3 sequence (DNA): TGTGCCAGCAGCTTCGGGCTAGCGGGAGGGGGAGATACGCAGTATTTT. Translated: CASSFGLAGGGDTQYF.

This clonotype appeared a few times. CDR3 in DNA: TGCAGTGCTCGGTTAGCGGGAGGGCTTTCCGCATACAATGAGCAGTTCTTC. Protein sequence: CSARLAGGLSAYNEQFF. V and J are TRBV20-1 and TRBJ2-1, with TRBD2 identical over 11 bases. Germline assignment: CDR1 DFQATT and CDR2 SNEGSKA (reference sequence). This CDR3 has 17 amino acids. The ends lost 5 bases at V and 4 bases at J; junction bases unmatched: 13.

The chain recombines TRBV7-9 with TRBJ2-5; 12 positions agree with TRBD1. Near its end, the DNA agrees better with TRBJ2-7, so the J call may be wrong. The CDR3 length is 16 residues. Germline CDR1 and CDR2: SEHNR and FQNEAQ (reference sequence). The CDR3 DNA follows: TGTGCCAGCAGCTTATGGGCCGGGACAGGGGGCCGCGAGCAGTACTTC. Translated: CASSLWAGTGGREQYF.

This chain joins TRBV20-1 and TRBJ2-5, with 12 bases that match TRBD2. CDR1 is DFQATT, CDR2 SNEGSKA, per germline (reference sequence). Trimming took 6 bases from V and 4 from J; bases not matched to a gene: 9. CDR3 size: 15 residues. The CDR3 DNA follows: TGCAGTGCGCCCCGGCTAGCGGGAGGGCCAGAGACCCAGTACTTC. This sequence encodes CSAPRLAGGPETQYF.

The chain uses TRBV3-1 and TRBJ2-3; 8 bases are shared with TRBD2. Germline CDR1 reads LGHDT; CDR2 reads YNNKEL (reference sequence). The CDR3 is 15 amino acids. Losses at the gene ends were 6 bases for V and 1 base for J; bases not matched to a gene: 6. The chain's CDR3 is CASSLTAGGTDTQYF. Here the CDR3 DNA reads TGTGCCAGCAGTCTGACAGCGGGAGGCACAGATACGCAGTATTTT.

A few counts support this clonotype. V is TRBV6-2 or TRBV6-3 and J is TRBJ2-3; 8 bases are a match to TRBD1. In germline, CDR1 is MNHEY, CDR2 SVGEGT. V shed 5 bases, J shed 1 base, and the junction held 5 bases outside the gene matches. This CDR3 is 15 amino acids long. The CDR3 region has the DNA TGTGCCAGCAGTGGACAGGGAAGAGGCACAGATACGCAGTATTTT. It codes for CASSGQGRGTDTQYF.

This chain uses TRBV11-2 with TRBJ1-2; no firm D call. V gave up 8 bases and J gave up 4 bases, with 29 bases separating them. Per the germline V gene, CDR1 is SGHAT and CDR2 is FQNNGV. This CDR3 spans 18 amino acids. CDR3 nucleotide sequence: TGTGCCAGCGTATTCGCCGAGACTCAAGGGCTCCTCGGCTATGGCTACACCTTC. Translating gives CASVFAETQGLLGYGYTF. Based on the CDR3 plus reference TRBV11-2 and TRBJ1-2, the full variable domain is EAGVAQSPRYKIIEKRQSVAFWCNPISGHATLYWYQQILGQGPKLLIQFQNNGVVDDSQLPKDRFSAERLKGVDSTLKIQPAKLEDSAVYLCASVFAETQGLLGYGYTFGSGTRLTVV.

The V call is TRBV12-3 or TRBV12-4, the J call TRBJ1-2; weak D call: TRBD1 (5 bases). V dropped 5 bases and J dropped 6 bases, with 13 bases sitting between them. This CDR3 has 13 amino acids. The CDR3 DNA reads as TGTGCCAGCAGTGGGACCGGGGAAAATGGCTACACCTTC. It encodes CASSGTGENGYTF.

The V and J genes are TRBV12-3 or TRBV12-4 and TRBJ2-1, with 9 bases that match TRBD1. The CDR3 is 17 amino acids. J was trimmed by 8 bases and V by 6 bases; bases with no gene match: 17. CDR3 nucleotide sequence: TGTGCCAGCAGCCCCGCTACCGGGACAGGGCCGTGGTATGAGCAGTTCTTC. Residues: CASSPATGTGPWYEQFF.

This clonotype was counted a few times. CDR3 protein: CASSLEQGSTDTQYF. The CDR3 DNA reads as TGTGCCAGCAGCTTAGAACAGGGGAGCACAGATACGCAGTATTTT. This chain joins TRBV7-9 and TRBJ2-3; TRBD1 agrees at 7 bases. CDR1 is SEHNR, CDR2 FQNEAQ, per germline (reference sequence). J gave up 0 bases and V 1 base, and 1 base lay outside the gene matches. The CDR3 covers 15 residues.

This clonotype appeared a few times. The rearrangement links TRBV20-1 to TRBJ2-5; 7 positions match TRBD1. The ends lost 6 bases at V and 5 bases at J; junction bases unmatched: 9. This CDR3 contains 13 residues. Germline CDR1 and CDR2: DFQATT and SNEGSKA (reference sequence). Here the CDR3 DNA reads TGCAGTGCGAGCACCACAGGGGTGGAGACCCAGTACTTC. Its translation is CSASTTGVETQYF.

This chain links TRBV10-3 with TRBJ2-1; 8 bases fit TRBD1. The germline gives CDR1 ENHRY, CDR2 SYGVKD. V shed 7 bases and J 3 bases; nucleotides not matched to a gene: 2. The CDR3 runs to 13 residues. The CDR3 DNA sequence: TGTGCCATCACGGACAGGGTCTACAATGAGCAGTTCTTC. This gives the protein CAITDRVYNEQFF.

The chain links TRBV27 to TRBJ2-5; unclear D gene. The CDR3 length is 13 residues. V lost 6 bases, J lost 1 base, and 9 bases lay in between. In germline, CDR1 is MNHEY, CDR2 SMNVEV (reference sequence). The CDR3: CASRQLGQETQYF. The CDR3 bases are TGTGCCAGCAGACAGCTGGGCCAAGAGACCCAGTACTTC.

Only a few counts were recorded for this clonotype. Mismatch with germline at one junction end may stem from a read error. V is TRBV24-1 and J is TRBJ2-3, with 9 bases fitting TRBD1. The CDR3 consists of 14 residues. Germline loops: CDR1 KGHDR, CDR2 SFDVKD. CDR3 loop: CATSPGQGTDTRYF. CDR3 DNA sequence: TGTGCCACTTCCCCGGGACAGGGCACAGATACGCGGTATTTT.

J is TRBJ2-4 and V is TRBV28; D is uncertain. Near its end, the DNA agrees better with TRBJ2-7, so the J call may be wrong. CDR3 length: 14 amino acids. Germline V gives CDR1 MDHEN, CDR2 SYDVKM. CDR3 protein: CASSEQVTLYEQYF. The CDR3 DNA reads TGTGCCAGCAGTGAGCAGGTTACTCTCTACGAGCAGTACTTC.

This sequence joins TRBV12-3 or TRBV12-4 and TRBJ2-7, with 7 bases matching TRBD2. The CDR3 sequence is 17 residues long. With V trimmed by 2 bases and J by 1 base, 11 bases remained unmatched. This CDR3 reads CASSLQGGEGISYEQYF. CDR3 in DNA: TGTGCCAGCAGTTTACAAGGAGGGGAGGGGATTTCCTACGAGCAGTACTTC.

The V gene is TRBV30, the J gene TRBJ1-1; D uncertain. The V gene lost 0 bases and the J gene lost 6 bases, with 11 bases spanning the gap. The germline V gene has CDR1 GTSNPN and CDR2 SVGIG (reference sequence). CDR3 length: 13 residues. The CDR3 DNA is TGTGCCTGGAGTGTGACCTCCTACGCTGAAGCTTTCTTT. Encoded protein: CAWSVTSYAEAFF.

The chain couples TRBV27 to TRBJ2-1; D might be TRBD2 (6 bases). The V end lost 10 bases, the J end lost 7 bases, and 14 bases lay between the germline ends. The CDR3 contains 12 residues. Germline loops: CDR1 MNHEY, CDR2 SMNVEV (reference sequence). Here the CDR3 reads CAIKSGGNEQFF. The DNA of the CDR3 is TGTGCCATCAAAAGCGGAGGGAATGAGCAGTTCTTC.

This sequence joins TRBV16 and TRBJ1-5; D call uncertain. The V end lost 2 bases, the J end lost 3 bases, and 5 bases lay between the germline ends. CDR3 length: 13 residues. CDR1 is KGHSY and CDR2 is FQNENV in the germline V gene. The CDR3 region is CASSQLFNQPQHF. CDR3 DNA sequence: TGTGCCAGCAGCCAACTTTTCAATCAGCCCCAGCATTTT.

The rearrangement uses TRBV5-4 and TRBJ2-7; a weak D match, TRBD2 (6 bases). The CDR3 sequence is 14 residues long. CDR1 and CDR2 (germline): SGHNT, YYREEE (reference sequence). Trimming cost V 2 bases and J 4 bases, with 13 bases left between them. The DNA of the CDR3 is TGTGCCAGCAGCTTCGGGGGAGAACTATACGAGCAGTACTTC. Translation gives CASSFGGELYEQYF.

As to this clonotype: One end of the junction fails to match germline, which may point to a read error. The V gene is TRBV28, the J gene TRBJ2-7; D not certain. CDR3 size: 12 residues. Germline values: CDR1 MDHEN, CDR2 SYDVKM. This chain's CDR3 is CASSGGSYGQYF. The CDR3 region has the DNA TGTGCCAGCTCGGGCGGTTCCTACGGGCAGTACTTC. Complete variable domain (other parts from reference TRBV28 and TRBJ2-7): DVKVTQSSRYLVKRTGEKVFLECVQDMDHENMFWYRQDPGLGLRLIYFSYDVKMKEKGDIPEGYSVSREKKERFSLILESASTNQTSMYLCASSGGSYGQYFGPGTRLTVT.

This clonotype appeared a few times. V is TRBV12-3 or TRBV12-4 and J is TRBJ2-3; 10 bases map to TRBD2. V shed 6 bases and J 3 bases; nucleotides not matched to a gene: 18. CDR3 length: 19 residues. CDR3 sequence reads: CASSPRRRTSGSKTDTQYF. Written as DNA, the CDR3 is TGTGCCAGCAGCCCAAGACGAAGGACTAGCGGAAGTAAAACAGATACGCAGTATTTT.

The CDR3 DNA is TGCGCCAGCAGTTTTGCGGGACACCACACAGATACGCAGTATTTT. It encodes CASSFAGHHTDTQYF. The rearrangement uses TRBV5-1 and TRBJ2-3, with D possibly being TRBD1 or TRBD2 (6 bases each). Germline CDR1 SGHRS, CDR2 YFSETQ. Trimming took off 5 bases at V and 2 bases at J, with 15 bases between the two ends. The CDR3 spans 15 residues.

Details on this clonotype: A junction boundary mismatches the germline segment, possibly from a read error. The chain employs TRBV11-3 and TRBJ2-5; D is undetermined. The CDR3 loop spans 15 amino acids. CDR1 and CDR2 from the germline V gene are SGHNT and YENEEA. This CDR3 is CGSSLASGREETQYF. CDR3 sequence (DNA): TGTGGCAGCAGCTTAGCTTCGGGTCGAGAAGAGACCCAGTACTTC.

This chain links TRBV12-3 or TRBV12-4 with TRBJ1-2, with 9 bases that match TRBD1. CDR3 size: 15 residues. V gave up 5 bases and J gave up 5 bases; unmatched junction bases: 9. The CDR3: CASSPDRDRAYGYTF. The DNA of the CDR3 is TGTGCCAGCAGTCCTGACCGGGACAGGGCGTATGGCTACACCTTC.

This clonotype was picked up a small number of times. The rearrangement joins TRBV20-1 to TRBJ1-5; tentative D call: TRBD1 (5 bases). The CDR3 is 15 amino acids. Trimming removed 3 bases from V and 0 bases from J, with 12 bases in between. Germline V gene lookup returns CDR1 DFQATT and CDR2 SNEGSKA (reference sequence). Written as DNA, the CDR3 is TGCAGTGCTAGCTCACAGGTTAATAGCAATCAGCCCCAGCATTTT. Protein product: CSASSQVNSNQPQHF.

The genes are TRBV29-1 and TRBJ1-4, with 9 bases that match TRBD1. The ends lost 7 bases at V and 5 bases at J; junction bases unmatched: 8. In germline, CDR1 is SQVTM, CDR2 ANQGSEA. CDR3 size: 14 residues. The CDR3 protein is CSARAGTGNEKLFF. CDR3 nucleotide sequence: TGCAGCGCTCGCGCCGGGACAGGGAATGAAAAACTGTTTTTT.

Concerning this clonotype itself: This may be a read error: a much more frequent sequence differs by one nucleotide. This sequence joins TRBV29-1 and TRBJ2-7, with D perhaps TRBD1 (6 bases). The J call is doubtful: the DNA matches TRBJ2-1 better. The CDR3 covers 12 residues. Per germline, CDR1 SQVTM and CDR2 ANQGSEA. CDR3 DNA: TGCAGCGTGGCCGGGACAAACTACGAGCAGTTCTTC. It translates to CSVAGTNYEQFF.

The genes are TRBV4-3 and TRBJ2-1, with 9 nucleotides matching TRBD2. The germline V gene has CDR1 LGHNA and CDR2 YSLEER. This CDR3 has 15 residues. Trimming took 4 bases from V and 6 from J; bases not matched to a gene: 7. As DNA, the CDR3 is TGCGCCAGCAGCCGGGCGGGAGGGCCAATCAATGAGCAGTTCTTC. Protein product: CASSRAGGPINEQFF.

This clonotype occurred a few times. The chain carries TRBV12-3 or TRBV12-4 and TRBJ2-1; D not resolved. The CDR3 covers 14 residues. The V end was cut by 4 bases, the J end by 4 bases, with 11 bases between. The CDR3 loop reads CASSSRNGYNEQFF. CDR3 nucleotide sequence: TGTGCCAGCAGTTCAAGAAACGGGTACAATGAGCAGTTCTTC.